Below are 9 T cell receptor beta chains sequenced from a single sample in a study of T cells after yellow fever vaccination. TCRdb reprocessed the 5' RACE reads with MiXCR, giving one entry per CDR3 protein. Among roughly 520,000 distinct CDR3 sequences listed, 20% to 25% were seen once. The sequencing here drew on PBMCs, taken less than 25 days after the first yellow fever vaccination. These receptor sequences come from a man between 18 and 35 years old who received the YFV17D yellow fever vaccine.

This clonotype was seen only a few times. The chain recombines TRBV29-1 with TRBJ2-5, with 11 bases identical to TRBD1. The length of the CDR3 is 13 residues. CDR1 and CDR2 (germline): SQVTM, ANQGSEA. Trimming removed 5 bases from V and 4 bases from J; junction bases left unmatched: 3. In DNA, the CDR3 is TGCAGCGTTAGGACAGGGGGCGGAGAGACCCAGTACTTC. The encoded protein is CSVRTGGGETQYF.

This clonotype was detected only a few times. The rearrangement uses TRBV4-2 and TRBJ2-1; 7 positions match TRBD2. V was clipped by 4 bases and J by 5 bases; unmatched bases: 5. The CDR3 has 14 amino acids. Germline V lookup: CDR1 LGHNA, CDR2 YNFKEQ. Here the CDR3 DNA reads TGTGCCAGCAGCCGAATGGGGGGGAACAATGAGCAGTTCTTC. It codes for CASSRMGGNNEQFF.

V is TRBV6-2 or TRBV6-3 and J is TRBJ1-5; D remains unclear. V gave up 6 bases and J gave up 6 bases, with 15 bases separating them. CDR1 is MNHEY and CDR2 is SVGEGT in the germline V gene. The CDR3 runs 14 residues. The chain's CDR3 is CASRHQGSSQPQHF. In nucleotides, the CDR3 is TGTGCCAGCAGGCACCAAGGGTCAAGTCAGCCCCAGCATTTT.

This clonotype turned up a few times. This chain joins TRBV12-3 or TRBV12-4 and TRBJ2-7, with 7 bases fitting TRBD1. V was pared by 3 bases and J by 7 bases, with 9 bases of the junction left unmatched. This CDR3 is built from 14 residues. This chain's CDR3 is CASSLGTGAWEQYV. The DNA for the CDR3 is TGTGCCAGCAGTTTGGGTACAGGGGCATGGGAGCAGTACGTC.

The chain is built from TRBV27 and TRBJ2-2; TRBD2 aligns across 12 bases. V dropped 5 bases and J dropped 0; count of bases not matched to a gene: 4. The germline CDR1 and CDR2 sequences are MNHEY and SMNVEV (reference sequence). The CDR3 has 17 amino acids. The CDR3 region is CASSPTSGGTNTGELFF. The DNA of the CDR3 is TGTGCCAGCAGTCCGACTAGCGGGGGCACGAACACCGGGGAGCTGTTTTTT.

This clonotype occurred a few times. The chain couples TRBV9 to TRBJ2-1, with D perhaps given as TRBD1 or TRBD2 (6 bases each). CDR3 length equals 19 residues. Trimming took off 0 bases at V and 10 bases at J, with 29 bases between the two ends. Germline V gives CDR1 SGDLS, CDR2 YYNGEE. DNA for the CDR3: TGTGCCAGCAGCGTAGCCCCCGGGGGAGCGGTGGATACACAGGGAGAGCAGTTCTTC. Its translation: CASSVAPGGAVDTQGEQFF.

The chain combines TRBV7-9 with TRBJ2-5; D remains ambiguous. There are 14 residues in the CDR3. CDR1 is SEHNR and CDR2 is FQNEAQ in the germline V gene (reference sequence). The V and J ends lost 5 bases and 3 bases respectively, with 13 bases between them. The CDR3 DNA follows: TGTGCCAGCAGCCCTTGGGATTCAGAAGAGACCCAGTACTTC. This gives the protein CASSPWDSEETQYF.

The chain has TRBV7-9 and TRBJ2-1, with TRBD2 matching 11 bases. This CDR3 region has 17 residues. Germline CDR1 is SEHNR and CDR2 is FQNEAQ (reference sequence). V gave up 4 bases and J gave up 6 bases; unmatched junction bases: 11. CDR3 sequence reads: CASSSYELAGVSNEQFF. In DNA form, the CDR3 reads TGTGCCAGCAGCTCGTATGAACTAGCGGGGGTTTCCAATGAGCAGTTCTTC.

This clonotype has a handful of counts. J is TRBJ1-2 and V is TRBV4-2; D ambiguous. Trimming took off 0 bases at V and 0 bases at J, with 11 bases between the two ends. The V gene's germline CDR1 is LGHNA and CDR2 YNFKEQ. The CDR3 is 16 residues long. CDR3 DNA sequence: TGTGCCAGCAGCCAAGACCTCGGAACCCCTAACTATGGCTACACCTTC. It translates to CASSQDLGTPNYGYTF.